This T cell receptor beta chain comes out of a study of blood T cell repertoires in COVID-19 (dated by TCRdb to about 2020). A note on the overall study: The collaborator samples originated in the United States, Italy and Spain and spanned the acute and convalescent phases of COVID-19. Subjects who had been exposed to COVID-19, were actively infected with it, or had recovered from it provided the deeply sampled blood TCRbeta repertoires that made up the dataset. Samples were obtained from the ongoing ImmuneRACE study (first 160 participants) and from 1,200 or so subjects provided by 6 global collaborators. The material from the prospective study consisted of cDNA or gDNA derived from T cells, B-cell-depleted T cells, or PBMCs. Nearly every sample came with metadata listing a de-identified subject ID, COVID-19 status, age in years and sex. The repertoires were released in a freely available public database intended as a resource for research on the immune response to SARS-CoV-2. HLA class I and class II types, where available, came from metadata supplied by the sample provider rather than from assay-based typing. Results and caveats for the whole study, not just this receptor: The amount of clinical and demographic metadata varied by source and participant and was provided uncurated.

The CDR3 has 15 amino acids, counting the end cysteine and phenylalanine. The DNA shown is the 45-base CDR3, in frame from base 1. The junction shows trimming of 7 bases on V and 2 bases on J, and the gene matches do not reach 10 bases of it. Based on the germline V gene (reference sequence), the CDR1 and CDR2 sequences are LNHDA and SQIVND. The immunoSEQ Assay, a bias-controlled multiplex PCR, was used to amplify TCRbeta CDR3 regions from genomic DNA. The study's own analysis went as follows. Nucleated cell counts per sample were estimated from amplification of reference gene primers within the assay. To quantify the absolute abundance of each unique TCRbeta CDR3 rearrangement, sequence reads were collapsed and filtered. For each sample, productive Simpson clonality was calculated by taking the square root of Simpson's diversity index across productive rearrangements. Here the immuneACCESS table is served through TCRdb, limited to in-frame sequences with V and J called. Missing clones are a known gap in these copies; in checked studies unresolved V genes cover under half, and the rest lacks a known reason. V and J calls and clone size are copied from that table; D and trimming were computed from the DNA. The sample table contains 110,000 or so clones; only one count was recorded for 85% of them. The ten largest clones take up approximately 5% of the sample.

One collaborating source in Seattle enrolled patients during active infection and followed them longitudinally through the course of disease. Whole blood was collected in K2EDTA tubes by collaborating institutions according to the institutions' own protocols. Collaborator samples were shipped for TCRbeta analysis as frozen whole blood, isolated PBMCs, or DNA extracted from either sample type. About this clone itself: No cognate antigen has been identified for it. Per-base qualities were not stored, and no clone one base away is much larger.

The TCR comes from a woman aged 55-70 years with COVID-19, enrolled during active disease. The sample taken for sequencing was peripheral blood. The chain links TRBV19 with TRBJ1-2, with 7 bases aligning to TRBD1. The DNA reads TGTGCCAGTACCCGACAGGGCCTAATCAACTATGGCTACACCTTC. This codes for CASTRQGLINYGYTF.